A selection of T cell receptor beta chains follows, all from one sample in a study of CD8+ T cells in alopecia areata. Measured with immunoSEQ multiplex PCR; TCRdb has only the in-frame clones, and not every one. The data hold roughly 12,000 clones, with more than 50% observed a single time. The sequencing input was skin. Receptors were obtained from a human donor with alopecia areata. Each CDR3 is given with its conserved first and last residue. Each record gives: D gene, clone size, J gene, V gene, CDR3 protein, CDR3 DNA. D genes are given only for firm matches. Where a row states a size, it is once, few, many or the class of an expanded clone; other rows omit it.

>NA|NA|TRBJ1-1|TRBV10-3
CAISESVGYTEAFF
TGTGCCATCAGTGAGTCGGTAGGTTACACTGAAGCTTTCTTT
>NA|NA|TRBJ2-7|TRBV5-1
CASSSGASYEQYF
TGCGCCAGCAGCTCGGGGGCGTCCTACGAGCAGTACTTC
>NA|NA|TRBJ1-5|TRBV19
CASSPPWGVGQPQHF
TGTGCCAGTAGTCCCCCATGGGGGGTTGGTCAGCCCCAGCATTTT
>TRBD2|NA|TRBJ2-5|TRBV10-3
CAISPQTSTETQYF
TGTGCCATCAGTCCACAGACTAGCACAGAGACCCAGTACTTC
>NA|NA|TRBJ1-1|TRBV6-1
CASSFSRSNTEAFF
TGTGCCAGCAGTTTCTCCCGTTCCAACACTGAAGCTTTCTTT
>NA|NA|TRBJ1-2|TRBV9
CASSPRDPGGYTF
TGTGCCAGCAGCCCCCGGGATCCTGGTGGCTACACCTTC
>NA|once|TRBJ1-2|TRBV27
CASSLGRHGYGGYTF
TGTGCCAGCAGTTTGGGGAGGCACGGATATGGGGGCTACACCTTC
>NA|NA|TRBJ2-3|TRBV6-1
CASRIAVTDTQYF
TGTGCCAGCAGGATAGCGGTCACAGATACGCAGTATTTT
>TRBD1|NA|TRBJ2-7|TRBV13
CASSLGGDSYEQYF
TGTGCCAGCAGCTTAGGAGGGGACAGCTACGAGCAGTACTTC
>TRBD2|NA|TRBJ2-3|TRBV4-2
CASSLAGEGDTQYF
TGTGCCAGCAGCTTAGCGGGAGAGGGAGATACGCAGTATTTT
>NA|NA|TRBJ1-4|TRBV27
CASSLSYGEKLFF
TGTGCCAGCAGTTTATCGTACGGTGAAAAACTGTTTTTT
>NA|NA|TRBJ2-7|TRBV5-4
CASSLSATTYEQYF
TGTGCCAGCAGCTTGTCCGCGACAACCTACGAGCAGTACTTC
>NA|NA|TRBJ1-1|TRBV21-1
CASSKGTGDTEAFF
TGTGCCAGCAGCAAAGGGACAGGGGACACTGAAGCTTTCTTT
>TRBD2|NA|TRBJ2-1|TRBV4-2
CASSQRPWASGSHNEQFF
TGTGCCAGCAGCCAACGGCCTTGGGCTAGCGGGAGTCACAATGAGCAGTTCTTC
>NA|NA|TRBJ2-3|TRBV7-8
CASSLWQTRGTDTQYF
TGTGCCAGCAGCTTATGGCAGACAAGAGGCACAGATACGCAGTATTTT
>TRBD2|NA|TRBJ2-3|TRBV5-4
CASRAGTSGTDTQYF
TGTGCCAGCAGGGCCGGGACTAGCGGAACAGATACGCAGTATTTT
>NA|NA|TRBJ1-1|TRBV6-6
CASRGPLSGYAFF
TGTGCCAGCAGAGGCCCGCTGAGCGGGTACGCTTTCTTT
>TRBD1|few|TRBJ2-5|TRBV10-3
CAIGTGRETQYF
TGTGCCATCGGGACAGGGCGAGAGACCCAGTACTTC
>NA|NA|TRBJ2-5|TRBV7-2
CASSPRRETQYF
TGTGCCAGCAGCCCCAGGAGAGAGACCCAGTACTTC
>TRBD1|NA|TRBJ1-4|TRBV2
CARGGTGNEKLFF
TGTGCCCGCGGGGGGACAGGGAATGAAAAACTGTTTTTT
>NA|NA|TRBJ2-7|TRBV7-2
CASSLSRAPTRPYAYEQYF
TGTGCCAGCAGCCTTTCCCGGGCCCCGACTAGACCTTATGCCTACGAGCAGTACTTC
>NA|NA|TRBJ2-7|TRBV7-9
CASSSQGNEQYF
TGTGCCAGCAGCTCCCAGGGAAACGAGCAGTACTTC
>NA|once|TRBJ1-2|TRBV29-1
CSVEKIGNYGYTF
TGCAGCGTTGAAAAGATAGGGAACTATGGCTACACCTTC
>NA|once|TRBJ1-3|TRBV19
CASSPSQVGNTIYF
TGTGCCAGTAGTCCTTCTCAGGTCGGAAACACCATATATTTT
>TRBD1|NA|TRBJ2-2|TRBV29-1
CSGDSPNTGELFF
TGCAGCGGGGACAGCCCGAACACCGGGGAGCTGTTTTTT
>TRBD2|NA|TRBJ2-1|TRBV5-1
CASSPGTSESNEQFF
TGCGCCAGCAGCCCCGGGACTAGCGAGAGCAATGAGCAGTTCTTC
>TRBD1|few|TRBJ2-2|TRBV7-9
CASSFTGQGAAGELFF
TGTGCCAGCAGCTTTACGGGACAGGGGGCGGCCGGGGAGCTGTTTTTT
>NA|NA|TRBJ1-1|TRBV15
CATRIQSEAFF
TGTGCCACCAGGATACAATCTGAAGCTTTCTTT
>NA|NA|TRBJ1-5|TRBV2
CASRGGDGNQPQHF
TGTGCCAGCAGAGGGGGGGACGGTAATCAGCCCCAGCATTTT
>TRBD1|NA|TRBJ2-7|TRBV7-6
CASSFDRGQNEQYF
TGTGCCAGCAGCTTTGACAGGGGGCAGAACGAGCAGTACTTC
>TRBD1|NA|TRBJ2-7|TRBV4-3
CASSLLPGQPSYEQYF
TGCGCCAGCAGCCTTTTACCGGGACAGCCTTCCTACGAGCAGTACTTC
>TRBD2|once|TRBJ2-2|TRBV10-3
CAISFSMLAGGTGELFF
TGTGCCATCTCCTTTTCCATGCTAGCGGGAGGCACCGGGGAGCTGTTTTTT
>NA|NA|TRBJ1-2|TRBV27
CASSLYKGSYGYTF
TGTGCCAGCAGTTTATACAAGGGATCTTATGGCTACACCTTC
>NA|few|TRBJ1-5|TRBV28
CASSAGHSNQPQHF
TGTGCCAGCAGTGCCGGTCATAGCAATCAGCCCCAGCATTTT
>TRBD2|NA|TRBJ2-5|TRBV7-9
CASSLGTSGQETQYF
TGTGCCAGCAGCTTAGGGACTAGCGGGCAAGAGACCCAGTACTTC
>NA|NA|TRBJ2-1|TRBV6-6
CASSYDGYNEQFF
TGTGCCAGCAGTTACGACGGCTACAATGAGCAGTTCTTC
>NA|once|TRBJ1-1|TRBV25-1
CASSLQENTEAFF
TGTGCCAGCAGCCTACAGGAGAACACTGAAGCTTTCTTT
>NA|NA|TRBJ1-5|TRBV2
CASSPTGSDQPQHF
TGTGCCAGCAGTCCGACAGGATCCGATCAGCCCCAGCATTTT
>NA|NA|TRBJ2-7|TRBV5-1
CASSLGTLTYEQYF
TGCGCCAGCAGCTTGGGTACGTTAACCTACGAGCAGTACTTC
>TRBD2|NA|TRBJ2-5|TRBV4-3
CASSQGGSLLETQYF
TGCGCCAGCAGCCAAGGCGGGAGTTTGCTGGAGACCCAGTACTTC
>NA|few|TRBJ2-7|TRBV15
CATSAQQGYEQYF
TGTGCCACCAGCGCCCAACAGGGCTACGAGCAGTACTTC
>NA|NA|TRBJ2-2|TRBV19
CASSMLPLVDTGELFF
TGTGCCAGTAGTATGCTCCCTTTGGTCGACACCGGGGAGCTGTTTTTT
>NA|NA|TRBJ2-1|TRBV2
CASGENEQFF
TGTGCCAGCGGGGAGAATGAGCAGTTCTTC
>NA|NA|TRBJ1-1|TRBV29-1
CSVKTNTEAFF
TGCAGCGTTAAGACAAACACTGAAGCTTTCTTT
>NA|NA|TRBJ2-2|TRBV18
CASSPFDSAGELFF
TGTGCCAGCTCACCCTTTGACAGTGCCGGGGAGCTGTTTTTT
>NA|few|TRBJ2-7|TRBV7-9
CASSLSLGEQYF
TGTGCCAGCAGCTTATCTCTCGGGGAGCAGTACTTC
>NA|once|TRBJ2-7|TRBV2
CASSESGGGLYEQYF
TGTGCCAGCAGTGAATCTGGGGGAGGCCTCTACGAGCAGTACTTC